This TCR beta chain was sequenced in a study of beta chain features in type 1 diabetes. Overall study: All samples together contributed more than 90,000,000 sorted cells for examination.

Expressed TCRB transcripts were sequenced because the isolated RNA had all been reverse transcribed beforehand. Repertoires were generated with immunoSEQ multiplex PCR, while TCRdb's copy carries only in-frame clones and drops some. The sample includes approximately 170,000 clones, 9% to 10% seen only once; the top ten take 2.3%. CDR1 and CDR2 (germline): SGHTA, FQGNSA. The CDR3 is 12 residues long. Trimming pared 0 bases from V and 7 bases from J, leaving 7 bases between. The TCR comes from a woman between 18 and 29 years old in good health. The source material was central memory CD4+ T cells from blood. The chain joins TRBV7-2 to TRBJ2-7, with D perhaps TRBD2 (6 bases). DNA of the CDR3: TGTGCCAGCAGCTTAGCCCTAGCGGAGCAGTACTTC. This encodes CASSLALAEQYF. Using reference TRBV7-2 and TRBJ2-7 for the parts outside the CDR3, the full variable domain is GAGVSQSPSNKVTEKGKDVELRCDPISGHTALYWYRQSLGQGLEFLIYFQGNSAPDKSGLPSDRFSAERTGGSVSTLTIQRTQQEDSAVYLCASSLALAEQYFGPGTRLTVT.